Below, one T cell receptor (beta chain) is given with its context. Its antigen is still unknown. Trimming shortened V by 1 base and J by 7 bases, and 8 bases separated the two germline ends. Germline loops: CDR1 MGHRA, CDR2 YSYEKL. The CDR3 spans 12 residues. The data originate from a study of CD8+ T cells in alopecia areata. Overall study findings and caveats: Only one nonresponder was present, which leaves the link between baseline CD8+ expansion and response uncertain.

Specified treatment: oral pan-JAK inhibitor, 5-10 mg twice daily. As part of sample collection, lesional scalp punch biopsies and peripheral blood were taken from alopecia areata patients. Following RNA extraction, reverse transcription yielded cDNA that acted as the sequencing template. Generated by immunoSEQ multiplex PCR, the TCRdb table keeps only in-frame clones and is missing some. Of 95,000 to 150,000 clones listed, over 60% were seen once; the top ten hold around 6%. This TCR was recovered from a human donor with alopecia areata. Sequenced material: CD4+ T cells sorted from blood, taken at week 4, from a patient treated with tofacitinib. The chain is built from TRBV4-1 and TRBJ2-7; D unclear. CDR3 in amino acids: CASSQALGEQYF. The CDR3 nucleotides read TGCGCCAGCAGCCAAGCGTTAGGGGAGCAGTACTTC.